The 9 T cell receptor beta chains listed next were all sequenced from one sample in a study of glioma-infiltrating T cells. Amplification of TCR alpha and beta CDR3 regions from RNA used iRepertoire nested multiplex PCR. MiXCR, run by TCRdb on the multiplex PCR reads, gives a single entry per CDR3 protein. The data contain more than 350,000 distinct CDR3 sequences, about 40% of them singletons. Source material: glioma tissue, nonneoplastic brain tissue, or PBMCs (not recorded which). Receptors originate from a human donor with low-grade glioma or glioblastoma, undergoing nonglioma brain surgery, or in good health (not recorded which).

The chain combines TRBV7-2 with TRBJ2-3; no firm D call. Trimming removed 5 bases at V and 1 base at J, with 10 bases between. Looked up from germline, CDR1 is SGHTA and CDR2 is FQGNSA. The length of the CDR3 is 14 residues. The CDR3, as DNA: TGTGCCAGCAGCCGGACGTTTCGCACAGATACGCAGTATTTT. Translated, it gives CASSRTFRTDTQYF.

The chain links TRBV20-1 to TRBJ1-2, with 7 bases fitting TRBD1. V shed 6 bases and J 7 bases; nucleotides not matched to a gene: 2. Germline values: CDR1 DFQATT, CDR2 SNEGSKA (reference sequence). The CDR3 spans 10 residues. CDR3 in DNA: TGCAGTGCGTCAGGGGGTGGCTACACCTTC. Translated: CSASGGGYTF.

This clonotype appeared many times. The chain employs TRBV6-1 and TRBJ2-1; 7 bases map to TRBD1. Trimming cost V 5 bases and J 5 bases; bases outside gene matches: 6. Germline loops: CDR1 MNHNS, CDR2 SASEGT. This CDR3 contains 14 residues. The CDR3 coding sequence is TGTGCCAGCAGTTATGCAGGGGGAAACAATGAGCAGTTCTTC. Its translation: CASSYAGGNNEQFF.

As concerns this clonotype: The junction does not match germline at one end; this may be a read error. The J gene is TRBJ2-1, the V gene TRBV4-1; maybe TRBD2 (7 bases). The CDR3 sequence is 14 residues long. Germline V gives CDR1 MGHRA, CDR2 YSYEKL. The CDR3 DNA follows: TGCGCCGGCAGCCAAGGGGGGAGGGACGATGAGCAGTTCTTC. It yields the protein CAGSQGGRDDEQFF.

There are a few counts of this clonotype. The rearrangement links TRBV12-3 or TRBV12-4 to TRBJ2-1; D call uncertain. This CDR3 spans 12 amino acids. V lost 5 bases and J lost 7, with 9 bases in between. The CDR3 reads CASSPQWNEQFF. DNA for the CDR3: TGTGCCAGCAGTCCCCAGTGGAATGAGCAGTTCTTC.

The chain recombines TRBV6-2 or TRBV6-3 with TRBJ2-7, with no clear D. V was trimmed by 5 bases and J by 9 bases, leaving 11 bases between them. In germline, CDR1 is MNHEY, CDR2 SVGEGT. The CDR3 spans 11 residues. CDR3: CASSPSWGQYF. CDR3 coding DNA: TGTGCCAGCAGTCCTAGTTGGGGGCAGTACTTC.

The gene calls are TRBV7-2 and TRBJ2-7; 8 nucleotides match TRBD1. V shed 3 bases and J 12 bases; nucleotides not matched to a gene: 7. CDR3 length equals 12 residues. Looked up from germline, CDR1 is SGHTA and CDR2 is FQGNSA. The CDR3 coding sequence is TGTGCCAGCAGCTTCGGACAGGGTGATTCGTACTTC. It translates to CASSFGQGDSYF.

This chain uses TRBV10-3 with TRBJ2-7; D is possibly TRBD1 or TRBD2 (6 bases each). CDR3 length: 15 residues. Germline V gene data show CDR1 as ENHRY and CDR2 as SYGVKD. Trimming stripped 3 bases from V and 3 bases from J, with 15 bases between. CDR3 loop: CAISDPMRDIYEQYF. As DNA, the CDR3 is TGTGCCATCAGTGACCCGATGCGGGACATCTACGAGCAGTACTTC.

This clonotype has a handful of counts. The rearrangement uses TRBV4-3 and TRBJ1-2; D perhaps matches TRBD1 (5 bases). CDR1 and CDR2 from the germline V gene are LGHNA and YSLEER. Trimming took 1 base from V and 4 from J, leaving 10 bases between them. CDR3 length: 14 residues. The CDR3 sequence is CASSQGAGSYGYTF. CDR3 in DNA: TGCGCCAGCAGCCAAGGGGCAGGGAGCTATGGCTACACCTTC.